The sequence of this T cell receptor (beta chain) was determined in a study of CXCR3-negative and CXCR3-positive naive CD8 T cells. General study results and limits: Researchers reported similar TRBV-TRBJ usage in naive CXCR3-negative and CXCR3-positive cells, though memory differed. More hydrophobic TRB CDR3s occurred in CXCR3-positive than in CXCR3-negative naive cells.

Those CD8+ T cells considered naive were CD45RO-CCR7+CD27+CD95-. As for this clonotype: Its target is unknown.

There are 16 residues in the CDR3. Germline V gene lookup returns CDR1 SGHTA and CDR2 FQGNSA. The authors prepared UMI-labeled TRB cDNA libraries by 5' RACE. TCRdb re-called the 5' RACE reads and gives one entry per CDR3 protein, without DNA. This sample contains roughly 65,000 distinct CDR3 sequences. The clonotype was recovered from a human donor in good health. Some clones in this sample may be carry-over from other donors' samples. V gene TRBV7-2 combines with J gene TRBJ2-7; TCRdb's D gene call, TRBD2, goes unchecked for lack of DNA. Sequenced input: naive CXCR3+ CD8+ T cells from blood. Regarding subset: CD45RO-CCR7+CD27+CD95- naive CD8+ T cells expressing CXCR3 (TNR3+). This CDR3 reads CASSIISGTRNYEQYF.